Following are 25 T cell receptor beta chains from one sample sequenced in a study of post-analysis software for immune sequencing data. Study observations and caveats: TRBV5-6, TRBV5-1 and TRBV20-1 were among roughly five TRBV segments more frequent in patients than controls.

Prepared libraries of TCR beta cDNA carried unique molecular identifiers. One entry per CDR3 protein results from TCRdb running MiXCR on the PCR reads. The data show a few hundred thousand distinct CDR3 sequences, over 35% seen once. Their cognate antigens are unknown. The sequencing input was blood. The receptors stem from a girl aged 10 to 17 with multiple sclerosis.

V usage is TRBV5-6 and J usage is TRBJ2-1; D may be TRBD1 (6 bases). This CDR3 comprises 15 residues. Germline CDR1 reads SGHDT; CDR2 reads YYEEEE. V lost 5 bases to trimming and J lost 10 bases, with 22 bases between them. The CDR3 reads CASRSRGYISYEQFF. In DNA form, the CDR3 reads TGTGCCAGCAGAAGCAGGGGTTACATCTCCTACGAGCAGTTCTTC.

The CDR3 region has the DNA TGTGCCAGCAGCAACCTCCGGGCCCTGCAAGAGACCCAGTACTTC. It yields the protein CASSNLRALQETQYF. V is TRBV28 and J is TRBJ2-5; D not certain. V was pared by 6 bases and J by 2 bases, with 16 bases between. Germline V lookup: CDR1 MDHEN, CDR2 SYDVKM. The CDR3 covers 15 residues.

V and J are TRBV7-2 and TRBJ1-4; D ambiguous. The CDR3 contains 14 residues. Deletions cut 8 bases from V and 4 bases from J, with 14 bases between. Germline CDR1 reads SGHTA; CDR2 reads FQGNSA. The CDR3 DNA is TGTGCCAGCTCCAATCGGGGTCTTAATGAAAAACTGTTTTTT. Translation gives CASSNRGLNEKLFF.

The chain couples TRBV6-5 to TRBJ1-2; D remains unclear. CDR3 size: 15 residues. CDR1 MNHEY and CDR2 SVGAGI come from the germline V gene. The V end lost 6 bases, the J end lost 0 bases, and 14 bases lay between the germline ends. DNA of the CDR3: TGTGCCAGCAGCAAGAGCCGACTAACTAACTATGGCTACACCTTC. This gives the protein CASSKSRLTNYGYTF.

V usage is TRBV14 and J usage is TRBJ2-7, with 10 bases matching TRBD1. V lost 3 bases, J lost 0 bases, and 11 bases stayed unmatched. The CDR3 runs to 18 residues. Germline V CDR1 and CDR2: SGHDN, FVKESK. This chain's CDR3 is CASSQVPGQGTSSYEQYF. Written as DNA, the CDR3 is TGTGCCAGCAGCCAGGTCCCGGGACAGGGGACAAGCTCCTACGAGCAGTACTTC.

The chain joins TRBV29-1 to TRBJ2-5; TRBD2 matches at 14 bases. The CDR3 runs to 14 residues. V was pared by 7 bases and J by 13 bases, with 14 bases of the junction left unmatched. The germline gives CDR1 SQVTM, CDR2 ANQGSEA. CDR3 loop: CSAGPGLAGESGYF. The CDR3 DNA reads as TGCAGCGCCGGACCGGGACTAGCGGGAGAGTCGGGGTACTTC.

This chain connects TRBV12-3 or TRBV12-4 to TRBJ1-5, with D maybe TRBD1 (5 bases). With 6 bases removed from V and 3 bases from J, the gap between germline ends came to 15 bases. This CDR3 has 15 residues. The CDR3 region is CASRRPGTYNQPQHF. Here the CDR3 DNA reads TGTGCCAGCAGGCGGCCCGGGACCTACAATCAGCCCCAGCATTTT.

There are a few counts of this clonotype. The genes are TRBV20-1 and TRBJ1-5, with 10 bases identical to TRBD1. The CDR3 is made up of 21 amino acids. V dropped 6 bases and J dropped 0; count of bases not matched to a gene: 23. Germline V gene sequence: CDR1 DFQATT, CDR2 SNEGSKA (reference sequence). The CDR3, as DNA: TGCAGTGCCCTGCCCCCCGACAGGGGGCGCCTTGTCTTTTATAGCAATCAGCCCCAGCATTTT. Protein product: CSALPPDRGRLVFYSNQPQHF.

This clonotype was detected a few times. This chain uses TRBV6-5 with TRBJ2-5, with D unclear. Trimming cost V 1 base and J 4 bases, with 10 bases left between them. The CDR3 extends over 14 amino acids. Germline V CDR1 and CDR2: MNHEY, SVGAGI. CDR3 DNA sequence: TGTGCCAGCAGTTACTTAGCAAGAGGAGAGACCCAGTACTTC. Its protein product is CASSYLARGETQYF.

V is TRBV7-6 and J is TRBJ2-7; 9 bases are a match to TRBD2. From germline, CDR1 is SGHVS and CDR2 FNYEAQ. The CDR3 runs 15 residues. The V segment lost 3 bases and the J segment 6 bases; nucleotides outside the gene matches: 9. The CDR3 is CASSLGASGNSEQYF. Here the CDR3 DNA reads TGTGCCAGCAGCTTGGGGGCTAGCGGGAACAGCGAGCAGTACTTC.

This clonotype was counted a few times. The V gene is TRBV7-9, the J gene TRBJ2-1, with a tentative D call TRBD2 (6 bases). CDR3 size: 11 residues. V gave up 4 bases and J gave up 9 bases, with 7 bases separating them. In germline, CDR1 is SEHNR, CDR2 FQNEAQ (reference sequence). CDR3 DNA sequence: TGTGCCAGCAGCTCAGCGGGTGAGCAGTTCTTC. It encodes CASSSAGEQFF.

V and J are TRBV5-1 and TRBJ2-3, with 7 bases that match TRBD1. The V gene end was trimmed by 4 bases and the J gene end by 6 bases; junction bases not matched to a gene: 8. Germline V gene sequence: CDR1 SGHRS, CDR2 YFSETQ. The CDR3 consists of 14 residues. In DNA form, the CDR3 reads TGCGCCAGCAGCCGTGACAGGGTGGTGGATACGCAGTATTTT. Encoded protein: CASSRDRVVDTQYF.

V gene TRBV2 combines with J gene TRBJ2-7, with D perhaps given as TRBD1 or TRBD2 (6 bases each). Germline V gene sequence: CDR1 SNHLY, CDR2 FYNNEI. With 7 bases removed from V and 7 bases from J, the gap between germline ends came to 23 bases. This CDR3 is built from 15 residues. The CDR3 nucleotides are TGTGCCAGCACTCGACGAAGGGGGGATCCTAGGGAGCAGTACTTC. Its translation is CASTRRRGDPREQYF.

This clonotype showed up just a few times. J is TRBJ2-5 and V is TRBV10-3; TRBD1 matches 8 bases. CDR1 and CDR2 from the germline V gene are ENHRY and SYGVKD. With 11 bases clipped from V and 5 bases from J, the junction kept 10 bases outside the gene matches. The CDR3 is made up of 13 amino acids. Here the CDR3 reads CAATDRDGETQYF. In DNA, the CDR3 is TGTGCCGCTACGGACAGGGATGGTGAGACCCAGTACTTC.

This rearrangement joins TRBV11-1 to TRBJ2-5, with D unclear. Trimming shortened V by 3 bases and J by 4 bases, and 9 bases separated the two germline ends. Germline V gene sequence: CDR1 SGHAT, CDR2 FQDESV (reference sequence). This CDR3 is 13 amino acids long. CDR3 residues: CASSLGFIETQYF. The CDR3, as DNA: TGTGCCAGCAGCTTGGGGTTCATAGAGACCCAGTACTTC.

The rearrangement links TRBV9 to TRBJ2-5; D perhaps matches TRBD1 (5 bases). CDR1 is SGDLS and CDR2 is YYNGEE in the germline V gene. V lost 2 bases to trimming and J lost 5 bases, with 10 bases between them. The CDR3 spans 13 residues. The CDR3 loop is CASSVGAEETQYF. DNA of the CDR3: TGTGCCAGCAGCGTTGGGGCGGAGGAGACCCAGTACTTC.

The chain employs TRBV27 and TRBJ2-3; 8 bases map to TRBD1. Germline CDR1 and CDR2: MNHEY and SMNVEV (reference sequence). The CDR3 runs 14 residues. Unmatched junction bases numbered 8, after V lost 3 bases and J lost 9 bases. This chain's CDR3 is CASSLRTGFDTQYF. CDR3 bases: TGTGCCAGCAGTTTGAGGACAGGGTTTGACACGCAGTATTTT.

The V call is TRBV20-1, the J call TRBJ2-4; 7 positions agree with TRBD2. CDR3 length equals 16 residues. V was pared by 0 bases and J by 1 base, with 6 bases of the junction left unmatched. Germline V lookup: CDR1 DFQATT, CDR2 SNEGSKA (reference sequence). The CDR3 DNA sequence: TGCAGTGCTAGAGATGGGGGGGACCTGGCCAAAAACATTCAGTACTTC. This encodes CSARDGGDLAKNIQYF.

This clonotype has a handful of counts. The gene calls are TRBV5-1 and TRBJ2-7, with TRBD1 as a possible D gene (5 bases). The CDR3 runs 15 residues. The V end was cut by 4 bases, the J end by 4 bases, with 18 bases between. Germline V gene data show CDR1 as SGHRS and CDR2 as YFSETQ. CDR3 bases: TGCGCCAGCAGCCCGCAAGGGCGGTCAGGGTACGAGCAGTACTTC. Translated: CASSPQGRSGYEQYF. Together with reference TRBV5-1 and TRBJ2-7, the CDR3 gives the full variable domain: KAGVTQTPRYLIKTRGQQVTLSCSPISGHRSVSWYQQTPGQGLQFLFEYFSETQRNKGNFPGRFSGRQFSNSRSEMNVSTLELGDSALYLCASSPQGRSGYEQYFGPGTRLTVT.

The genes are TRBV3-1 and TRBJ2-5; D ambiguous. Germline V gene lookup returns CDR1 LGHDT and CDR2 YNNKEL (reference sequence). The CDR3 loop spans 13 amino acids. The germline V and J ends were trimmed by 0 bases and 5 bases, with 7 bases remaining between them. The CDR3 nucleotides are TGTGCCAGCAGCCAAGATCATTCGGAGACCCAGTACTTC. Translated, it gives CASSQDHSETQYF.

The chain uses TRBV18 and TRBJ2-4; the D gene is possibly TRBD1 (6 bases). The length of the CDR3 is 18 residues. V lost 1 base to trimming and J lost 0 bases, with 16 bases between them. CDR1 and CDR2 (germline): KGHSH, LQKENI. The CDR3 DNA is TGTGCCAGCTCACCACGTCCCATGGGGGCCATAGCCAAAAACATTCAGTACTTC. Amino acids: CASSPRPMGAIAKNIQYF.

The chain couples TRBV5-1 to TRBJ2-1; 8 nucleotides line up with TRBD2. Germline CDR1 is SGHRS and CDR2 is YFSETQ. The V and J ends lost 3 bases and 8 bases, in that order; junction bases with no gene match: 7. The CDR3 has 14 amino acids. Written as DNA, the CDR3 is TGCGCCAGCAGCTCCGGGACTAGTTTCCATGAGCAGTTCTTC. This encodes CASSSGTSFHEQFF. The full variable domain, rest sourced from reference TRBV5-1 and TRBJ2-1, is KAGVTQTPRYLIKTRGQQVTLSCSPISGHRSVSWYQQTPGQGLQFLFEYFSETQRNKGNFPGRFSGRQFSNSRSEMNVSTLELGDSALYLCASSSGTSFHEQFFGPGTRLTVL.

The chain couples TRBV6-1 to TRBJ2-7; 9 bases align to TRBD2. The end of the DNA fits TRBJ2-5 better, so the J call may be wrong. Germline V gene lookup returns CDR1 MNHNS and CDR2 SASEGT. The CDR3 is made up of 13 amino acids. The CDR3 is CATSLAGKETQYF. In DNA form, the CDR3 reads TGTGCCACCTCGCTAGCGGGGAAAGAGACCCAGTACTTC.

The CDR3 is CATSGDGSTDTQYF. Written as DNA, the CDR3 is TGCGCCACCTCTGGGGACGGTAGCACAGATACGCAGTATTTT. The V and J genes are TRBV5-1 and TRBJ2-3; either TRBD1 or TRBD2 may fit D (5 bases each). The CDR3 is made up of 14 amino acids. The V end lost 9 bases, the J end lost 0 bases, and 14 bases lay between the germline ends. Germline-derived CDR1 and CDR2 are SGHRS and YFSETQ.

The CDR3 reads CSVEFGFMNTEAFF. In nucleotides, the CDR3 is TGCAGCGTTGAGTTTGGGTTTATGAACACTGAAGCTTTCTTT. The V call is TRBV29-1, the J call TRBJ1-1; D unresolved. Germline CDR1 reads SQVTM; CDR2 reads ANQGSEA. This CDR3 spans 14 amino acids. V gave up 3 bases and J gave up 0 bases, with 11 bases separating them. Full variable domain (rest looked up from reference TRBV29-1 and TRBJ1-1): SAVISQKPSRDICQRGTSLTIQCQVDSQVTMMFWYRQQPGQSLTLIATANQGSEATYESGFVIDKFPISRPNLTFSTLTVSNMSPEDSSIYLCSVEFGFMNTEAFFGQGTRLTVV.